The rows below give T cell receptor beta chains drawn from one sample of a study of blood T cell repertoires in COVID-19. Only in-frame clones appear in the TCRdb table, and some are missing; sequencing was by immunoSEQ multiplex PCR. The sample lists some 250,000 clones, 80% to 90% seen once, with 1.5% to 2% in the top ten. The sequencing input was PBMCs or T cells enriched from blood (not recorded which). All receptors come from a woman between 50 and 59 years old who had recovered from COVID-19. CDR3s include the opening cysteine and the closing phenylalanine or tryptophan. D genes are given only for firm matches. Size is omitted from some rows. Given values are once, few, many or a class for expanded clones.

clone size: -
V gene: TRBV27
D gene: -
J gene: TRBJ1-2
CDR3 length: 15
CDR3 protein: CASSLSRQPKNGYTF
CDR3 DNA: TGTGCCAGCAGTTTATCGCGACAGCCGAAGAATGGCTACACCTTC

clone size: -
V gene: TRBV5-5
D gene: TRBD1
J gene: TRBJ1-2
CDR3 length: 14
CDR3 protein: CASSLIGGVHGYTF
CDR3 DNA: TGTGCCAGCAGCTTGATAGGGGGCGTCCATGGCTACACCTTC

clone size: -
V gene: TRBV2
D gene: TRBD2
J gene: TRBJ2-7
CDR3 length: 16
CDR3 protein: CASSEGSPSGSQEQYF
CDR3 DNA: TGTGCCAGCAGTGAAGGTAGTCCTAGCGGGAGTCAAGAGCAGTACTTC

clone size: -
V gene: TRBV7-9
D gene: -
J gene: TRBJ2-7
CDR3 length: 14
CDR3 protein: CASSSILFTYEQYF
CDR3 DNA: TGTGCCAGCAGCTCCATACTGTTTACCTACGAGCAGTACTTC

clone size: -
V gene: TRBV6-5
D gene: -
J gene: TRBJ1-5
CDR3 length: 12
CDR3 protein: CASSSGGQPQHF
CDR3 DNA: TGTGCCAGCAGCTCCGGAGGACAGCCCCAGCATTTT

clone size: -
V gene: TRBV25-1
D gene: -
J gene: TRBJ2-5
CDR3 length: 13
CDR3 protein: CASSDAGTETQYF
CDR3 DNA: TGTGCCAGCAGTGATGCGGGGACCGAGACCCAGTACTTC

clone size: -
V gene: TRBV5-5
D gene: TRBD1
J gene: TRBJ1-5
CDR3 length: 15
CDR3 protein: CASSLVTGGGQPQHF
CDR3 DNA: TGTGCCAGCAGCTTGGTGACAGGGGGAGGTCAGCCCCAGCATTTT

clone size: -
V gene: TRBV28
D gene: TRBD1
J gene: TRBJ2-7
CDR3 length: 15
CDR3 protein: CAVKGAGTGSYEQYF
CDR3 DNA: TGTGCCGTCAAGGGCGCCGGGACAGGGTCGTACGAGCAGTACTTC

clone size: -
V gene: TRBV5-1
D gene: -
J gene: TRBJ1-3
CDR3 length: 15
CDR3 protein: CASSLSGRSGNTIYF
CDR3 DNA: TGCGCCAGCAGCTTGTCAGGCCGCTCTGGAAACACCATATATTTT

clone size: -
V gene: TRBV7-2
D gene: TRBD2
J gene: TRBJ2-7
CDR3 length: 14
CDR3 protein: CASSASGKYHEQYF
CDR3 DNA: TGTGCCAGCAGCGCTAGCGGGAAATACCACGAGCAGTACTTC

clone size: -
V gene: TRBV15
D gene: TRBD1
J gene: TRBJ1-5
CDR3 length: 14
CDR3 protein: CATRATGNNQPQHF
CDR3 DNA: TGTGCCACCAGGGCGACAGGGAATAATCAGCCCCAGCATTTT

clone size: once
V gene: TRBV11-1
D gene: TRBD1
J gene: TRBJ1-2
CDR3 length: 14
CDR3 protein: CASSSRQGLYGYTF
CDR3 DNA: TGTGCCAGCAGCTCGAGACAGGGTCTCTATGGCTACACCTTC

clone size: -
V gene: TRBV7-2
D gene: TRBD1
J gene: TRBJ1-3
CDR3 length: 16
CDR3 protein: CASSLIPGGSGNTIYF
CDR3 DNA: TGTGCCAGCAGCTTAATCCCAGGGGGCTCTGGAAACACCATATATTTT

clone size: -
V gene: TRBV27
D gene: -
J gene: TRBJ2-1
CDR3 length: 14
CDR3 protein: CASIGRLNYNEQFF
CDR3 DNA: TGTGCCAGCATAGGGAGACTGAACTACAATGAGCAGTTCTTC

clone size: -
V gene: TRBV27
D gene: -
J gene: TRBJ2-7
CDR3 length: 18
CDR3 protein: CASSFSTRLTGFSYEQYF
CDR3 DNA: TGTGCCAGCAGTTTCTCGACGAGACTGACAGGATTCTCCTACGAGCAGTACTTC

clone size: once
V gene: TRBV11-3
D gene: -
J gene: TRBJ2-1
CDR3 length: 13
CDR3 protein: CASSLDGAGEQFF
CDR3 DNA: TGTGCCAGCAGCTTAGATGGGGCTGGTGAGCAGTTCTTC

clone size: once
V gene: TRBV5-1
D gene: -
J gene: TRBJ2-6
CDR3 length: 16
CDR3 protein: CASKNRVGSGANVLTF
CDR3 DNA: TGCGCCAGCAAGAACAGGGTTGGCTCTGGGGCCAACGTCCTGACTTTC

clone size: -
V gene: TRBV5-1
D gene: TRBD2
J gene: TRBJ2-1
CDR3 length: 15
CDR3 protein: CASSSASGIVNEQFF
CDR3 DNA: TGCGCCAGCTCGTCGGCTAGCGGGATAGTCAATGAGCAGTTCTTC

clone size: once
V gene: TRBV10-3
D gene: -
J gene: TRBJ1-5
CDR3 length: 13
CDR3 protein: CAISLDKNQPQHF
CDR3 DNA: TGTGCCATCAGCCTCGACAAGAATCAGCCCCAGCATTTT

clone size: -
V gene: TRBV7-2
D gene: TRBD2
J gene: TRBJ2-1
CDR3 length: 15
CDR3 protein: CASSLDPGGWNEQFF
CDR3 DNA: TGTGCCAGCAGCTTAGACCCGGGAGGGTGGAATGAGCAGTTCTTC

clone size: -
V gene: TRBV27
D gene: -
J gene: TRBJ1-1
CDR3 length: 14
CDR3 protein: CASSKSTGNTEAFF
CDR3 DNA: TGTGCCAGCAGCAAATCGACAGGGAACACTGAAGCTTTCTTT

clone size: -
V gene: TRBV9
D gene: -
J gene: TRBJ1-1
CDR3 length: 13
CDR3 protein: CASSAGGRTEAFF
CDR3 DNA: TGTGCCAGCAGCGCGGGGGGAAGAACTGAAGCTTTCTTT

clone size: once
V gene: TRBV15
D gene: -
J gene: TRBJ2-1
CDR3 length: 16
CDR3 protein: CATSRHGPSSYNEQFF
CDR3 DNA: TGTGCCACCAGCCGTCACGGCCCTAGCTCCTACAATGAGCAGTTCTTC

clone size: -
V gene: TRBV7-2
D gene: -
J gene: TRBJ2-7
CDR3 length: 16
CDR3 protein: CASSLEHSSASYEQYF
CDR3 DNA: TGTGCCAGCAGCTTAGAGCATTCTAGCGCCTCCTACGAGCAGTACTTC

clone size: -
V gene: TRBV6-1
D gene: -
J gene: TRBJ2-6
CDR3 length: 17
CDR3 protein: CASSVQGLSSGANVLTF
CDR3 DNA: TGTGCCAGCAGTGTCCAGGGGTTGAGCTCTGGGGCCAACGTCCTGACTTTC

clone size: -
V gene: TRBV27
D gene: TRBD2
J gene: TRBJ2-2
CDR3 length: 21
CDR3 protein: CASSPKGPGLAGEIDAGELFF
CDR3 DNA: TGTGCCAGCAGCCCTAAAGGACCCGGACTAGCGGGAGAAATAGACGCCGGGGAGCTGTTTTTT

clone size: once
V gene: TRBV4-2
D gene: -
J gene: TRBJ1-2
CDR3 length: 16
CDR3 protein: CASSQTGDLRGYGYTF
CDR3 DNA: TGTGCCAGCAGCCAGACAGGAGACCTACGGGGCTATGGCTACACCTTC

clone size: few
V gene: TRBV18
D gene: TRBD1
J gene: TRBJ1-1
CDR3 length: 16
CDR3 protein: CASSPGQGTMNTEAFF
CDR3 DNA: TGTGCCAGCTCACCGGGACAGGGGACCATGAACACTGAAGCTTTCTTT

clone size: -
V gene: TRBV6-5
D gene: TRBD1
J gene: TRBJ1-5
CDR3 length: 15
CDR3 protein: CASRMTGGRGQPQHF
CDR3 DNA: TGTGCCAGCAGGATGACAGGGGGAAGGGGTCAGCCCCAGCATTTT

clone size: -
V gene: TRBV5-1
D gene: TRBD2
J gene: TRBJ2-5
CDR3 length: 17
CDR3 protein: CASSLPGTSGGAETQYF
CDR3 DNA: TGCGCCAGCAGCTTGCCCGGGACTAGCGGGGGCGCAGAGACCCAGTACTTC

clone size: -
V gene: TRBV14
D gene: TRBD1
J gene: TRBJ1-2
CDR3 length: 14
CDR3 protein: CASSPLPGGYGYTF
CDR3 DNA: TGTGCCAGCAGCCCTCTCCCAGGGGGCTACGGCTACACCTTC

clone size: -
V gene: TRBV28
D gene: TRBD2
J gene: TRBJ2-1
CDR3 length: 17
CDR3 protein: CASSFSLSGRAGNEQFF
CDR3 DNA: TGTGCCAGCAGTTTTTCCCTTAGCGGGAGGGCTGGGAATGAGCAGTTCTTC

clone size: once
V gene: TRBV5-1
D gene: -
J gene: TRBJ2-3
CDR3 length: 14
CDR3 protein: CASSLTGPTDTQYF
CDR3 DNA: TGCGCCAGCAGCCTGACAGGACCGACTGATACGCAGTATTTT

clone size: -
V gene: TRBV6-5
D gene: TRBD1
J gene: TRBJ1-2
CDR3 length: 14
CDR3 protein: CASSIGQGAFGYTF
CDR3 DNA: TGTGCCAGCAGTATAGGACAGGGGGCGTTTGGCTACACCTTC

clone size: -
V gene: TRBV27
D gene: -
J gene: TRBJ2-5
CDR3 length: 15
CDR3 protein: CASSFFDNFKETQYF
CDR3 DNA: TGTGCCAGCAGTTTTTTTGACAACTTTAAAGAGACCCAGTACTTC

clone size: -
V gene: TRBV3-1/TRBV3-2
D gene: -
J gene: TRBJ1-6
CDR3 length: 12
CDR3 protein: CASSQFGSPLHF
CDR3 DNA: TGTGCCAGCAGCCAATTCGGTTCACCCCTCCACTTT

clone size: -
V gene: TRBV29-1
D gene: TRBD1
J gene: TRBJ2-1
CDR3 length: 13
CDR3 protein: CSGTGTGWNEQFF
CDR3 DNA: TGCAGCGGGACCGGGACAGGGTGGAATGAGCAGTTCTTC

clone size: -
V gene: TRBV2
D gene: -
J gene: TRBJ1-1
CDR3 length: 13
CDR3 protein: CASSEGGFTEAFF
CDR3 DNA: TGTGCCAGCAGTGAAGGCGGGTTCACTGAAGCTTTCTTT

clone size: -
V gene: TRBV5-1
D gene: TRBD1
J gene: TRBJ1-5
CDR3 length: 15
CDR3 protein: CASSPGTGVPQPQHF
CDR3 DNA: TGCGCCAGCAGCCCAGGGACAGGGGTGCCTCAGCCCCAGCATTTT

clone size: -
V gene: TRBV5-8
D gene: -
J gene: TRBJ1-5
CDR3 length: 14
CDR3 protein: CASSGGGVDQPQHF
CDR3 DNA: TGTGCCAGCAGTGGAGGAGGGGTCGATCAGCCCCAGCATTTT

clone size: -
V gene: TRBV5-1
D gene: TRBD1
J gene: TRBJ1-1
CDR3 length: 15
CDR3 protein: CASSLGIRGQGEAFF
CDR3 DNA: TGCGCCAGCAGCTTGGGAATCAGGGGGCAGGGTGAAGCTTTCTTT